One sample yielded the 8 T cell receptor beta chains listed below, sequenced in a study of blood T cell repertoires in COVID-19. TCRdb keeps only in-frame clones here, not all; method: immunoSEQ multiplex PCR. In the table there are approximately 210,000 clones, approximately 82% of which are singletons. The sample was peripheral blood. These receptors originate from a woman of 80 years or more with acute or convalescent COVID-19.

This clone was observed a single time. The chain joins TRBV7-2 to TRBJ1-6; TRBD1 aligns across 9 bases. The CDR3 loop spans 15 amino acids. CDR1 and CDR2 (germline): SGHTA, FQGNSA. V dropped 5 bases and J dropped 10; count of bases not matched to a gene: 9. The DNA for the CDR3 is TGTGCCAGCAGCACCCGGACAGGGGAGAACTCACCCCTCCACTTT. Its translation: CASSTRTGENSPLHF.

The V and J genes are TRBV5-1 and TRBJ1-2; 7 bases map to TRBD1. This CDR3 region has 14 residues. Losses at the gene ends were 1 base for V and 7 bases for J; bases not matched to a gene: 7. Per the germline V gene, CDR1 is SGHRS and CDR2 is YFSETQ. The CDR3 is CASSLRQGDGGYTF. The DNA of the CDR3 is TGCGCCAGCAGCTTGCGACAGGGTGACGGTGGCTACACCTTC. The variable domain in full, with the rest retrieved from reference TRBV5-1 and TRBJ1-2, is KAGVTQTPRYLIKTRGQQVTLSCSPISGHRSVSWYQQTPGQGLQFLFEYFSETQRNKGNFPGRFSGRQFSNSRSEMNVSTLELGDSALYLCASSLRQGDGGYTFGSGTRLTVV.

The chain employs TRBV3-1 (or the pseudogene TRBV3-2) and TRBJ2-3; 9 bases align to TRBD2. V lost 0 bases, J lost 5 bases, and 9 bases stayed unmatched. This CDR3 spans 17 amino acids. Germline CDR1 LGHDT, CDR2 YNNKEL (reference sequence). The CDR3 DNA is TGTGCCAGCAGCCAAGAAGGTCGCGGGGGGGCTGTAGATACGCAGTATTTT. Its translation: CASSQEGRGGAVDTQYF.

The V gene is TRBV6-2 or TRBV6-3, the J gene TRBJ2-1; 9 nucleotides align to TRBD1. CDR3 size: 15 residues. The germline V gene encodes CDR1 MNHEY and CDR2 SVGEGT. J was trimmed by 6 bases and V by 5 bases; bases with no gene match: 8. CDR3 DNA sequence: TGTGCCAGCAGTAATACAGGGGGCAGGGTCAATGAGCAGTTCTTC. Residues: CASSNTGGRVNEQFF.

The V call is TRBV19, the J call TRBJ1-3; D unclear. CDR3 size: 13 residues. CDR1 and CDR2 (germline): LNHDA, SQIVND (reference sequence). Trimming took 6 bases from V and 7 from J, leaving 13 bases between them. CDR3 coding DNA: TGTGCCAGTAGCTCGGGGATCGGCAACACCATATATTTT. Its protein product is CASSSGIGNTIYF.

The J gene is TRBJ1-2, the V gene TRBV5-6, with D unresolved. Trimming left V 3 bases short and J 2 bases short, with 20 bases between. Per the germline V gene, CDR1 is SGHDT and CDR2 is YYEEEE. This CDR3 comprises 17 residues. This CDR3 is CASSSLGLEEGNYGYTF. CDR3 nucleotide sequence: TGTGCCAGCAGCTCCCTGGGGTTGGAAGAGGGCAACTATGGCTACACCTTC.

CDR3 in DNA: TGTGCCTGGAGCGCGGGGGGGGGTGCAGATACGCAGTATTTT. It yields the protein CAWSAGGGADTQYF. This chain joins TRBV30 and TRBJ2-3; 9 positions match TRBD2. Germline V gene data show CDR1 as GTSNPN and CDR2 as SVGIG (reference sequence). V shed 3 bases, J shed 4 bases, and the junction held 5 bases outside the gene matches. The CDR3 is 14 amino acids. The full variable domain, rest sourced from reference TRBV30 and TRBJ2-3, is SQTIHQWPATLVQPVGSPLSLECTVEGTSNPNLYWYRQAAGRGLQLLFYSVGIGQISSEVPQNLSASRPQDRQFILSSKKLLLSDSGFYLCAWSAGGGADTQYFGPGTRLTVL.

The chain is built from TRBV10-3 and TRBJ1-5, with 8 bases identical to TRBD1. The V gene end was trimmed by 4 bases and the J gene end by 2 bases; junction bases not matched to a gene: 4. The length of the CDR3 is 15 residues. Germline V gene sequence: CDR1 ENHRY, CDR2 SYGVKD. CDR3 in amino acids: CAISGETGGNQPQHF. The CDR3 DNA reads TGTGCCATCAGTGGGGAGACAGGGGGCAATCAGCCCCAGCATTTT.